This TCR beta chain was sequenced for a study of identical twins. Study-wide points: Twins shared out-of-frame alpha sequences with excess low generation probability. Conclusions leaned on cross-sectional statistical analysis and did not track the same donors over time.

MiXCR, run by TCRdb on the 5' RACE reads, gives a single entry per CDR3 protein. The sample contains some 730,000 distinct CDR3 sequences, about 20% of which appear only once. This clonotype has a handful of counts. Its target is unknown. CDR1 is MNHNS, CDR2 SASEGT, per germline. The CDR3 totals 14 residues. V lost 9 bases to trimming and J lost 7 bases, with 20 bases between them. Separately, the same data were catalogued under a study of T cells expressing NK-cell markers. As reported in that work: The CD3+CD56-NKG2C+ fraction was also led by these clonotypes in several donors.

The clonotype was recovered from a woman younger than 35 in good health. This chain uses TRBV6-1 with TRBJ2-3; tentatively, D is TRBD1 or TRBD2 (7 bases each). Input material: PBMCs. CDR3 in amino acids: CASTMRQGLYTQYF. The CDR3 nucleotides are TGTGCCAGTACAATGCGACAGGGACTATATACGCAGTATTTT.